This T cell receptor beta chain was captured in a study of cytomegalovirus exposure and HLA in healthy donors. Germline V gives CDR1 MNHEY, CDR2 SVGAGI. The CDR3 is 15 residues long. V shed 2 bases and J shed 6 bases, with 17 bases lying between them. These donors counted as nominally healthy when sampled, but unrecorded immune exposures were likely. PCR was performed using 60 Vbeta and 13 Jbeta primers. Profiled with immunoSEQ multiplex PCR; TCRdb holds only in-frame clones, not every one. The sample yields some 190,000 clones, approximately 88% seen once. This receptor was taken from a boy aged 2 to 10 in good health and CMV-seronegative. The chain combines TRBV6-5 with TRBJ2-7; maybe TRBD2 (6 bases). The sample consisted of PBMCs. CDR3 residues: CASSYGAGTLTEQYF. Written as DNA, the CDR3 is TGTGCCAGCAGTTACGGTGCGGGAACCCTTACCGAGCAGTACTTC.